This T cell receptor (beta chain) was recovered during a study of cytomegalovirus exposure and HLA in healthy donors. The data were produced by immunoSEQ multiplex PCR, yet TCRdb's version contains in-frame clones alone and is incomplete. The sample contains around 170,000 clones, 85% of which appear only once. Among the roughly 120 subjects of the validation cohort, separate from the roughly 650-subject first cohort, were the donors. The CDR3 loop spans 14 amino acids. The sequence came from a man younger than 35 in good health and CMV-seropositive. The sequenced sample was PBMCs. V gene TRBV1 combines with J gene TRBJ1-5. TRBV1 is an annotated pseudogene. The CDR3 bases are TGCACCAGCAGCCAGGAAGACTTGTTGCAGCCCCAGCATTTT. Protein: CTSSQEDLLQPQHF.